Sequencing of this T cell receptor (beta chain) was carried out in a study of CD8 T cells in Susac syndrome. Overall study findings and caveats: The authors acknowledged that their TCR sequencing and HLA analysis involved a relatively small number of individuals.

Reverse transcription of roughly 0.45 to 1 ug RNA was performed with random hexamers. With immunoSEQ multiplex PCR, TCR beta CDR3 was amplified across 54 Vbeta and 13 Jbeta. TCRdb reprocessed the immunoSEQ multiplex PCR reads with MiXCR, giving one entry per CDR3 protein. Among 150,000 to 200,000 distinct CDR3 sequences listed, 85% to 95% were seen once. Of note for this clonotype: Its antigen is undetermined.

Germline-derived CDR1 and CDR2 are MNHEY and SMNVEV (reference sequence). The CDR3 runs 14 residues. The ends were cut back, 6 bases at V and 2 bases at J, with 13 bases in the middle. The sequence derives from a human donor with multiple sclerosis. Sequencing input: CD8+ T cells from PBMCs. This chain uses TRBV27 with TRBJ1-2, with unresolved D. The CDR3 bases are TGTGCCAGCAGCTCATGGACGGGGAACTATGGCTACACCTTC. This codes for CASSSWTGNYGYTF.